The 29 T cell receptor beta chains below were found in one sample sequenced in a study of blood T cell repertoires in COVID-19. Generated by immunoSEQ multiplex PCR, the TCRdb table keeps only in-frame clones and is missing some. Among roughly 200,000 clones listed, approximately 83% were seen once. Material: peripheral blood. These receptors originate from a man aged 55 to 70 with acute or convalescent COVID-19.

V is TRBV30 and J is TRBJ2-2; 10 bases are shared with TRBD1. This CDR3 has 15 residues. V shed 2 bases and J 4 bases; nucleotides not matched to a gene: 4. From germline, CDR1 is GTSNPN and CDR2 SVGIG (reference sequence). Here the CDR3 DNA reads TGTGCCTGGAGTTACGACAGGGGGCGCACCGGGGAGCTGTTTTTT. Translating gives CAWSYDRGRTGELFF.

The chain joins TRBV28 to TRBJ2-1, with 11 bases fitting TRBD2. This CDR3 is built from 16 residues. Trimming removed 5 bases from V and 4 bases from J; junction bases left unmatched: 7. Germline CDR1 and CDR2: MDHEN and SYDVKM. CDR3 region: CASSPRTSGWYNEQFF. The CDR3 DNA is TGTGCCAGCAGTCCCCGGACTAGCGGGTGGTACAATGAGCAGTTCTTC.

V gene TRBV5-6 combines with J gene TRBJ2-1, with 8 bases that match TRBD2. The CDR3 sequence is 14 residues long. After removal of 1 base from V and 5 bases from J, the junction contained 2 bases not matched to a gene. Germline CDR1 and CDR2: SGHDT and YYEEEE. This CDR3 reads CASSLLAGNNEQFF. The CDR3 DNA sequence: TGTGCCAGCAGCTTGCTAGCGGGTAACAATGAGCAGTTCTTC.

V is TRBV4-2 and J is TRBJ2-1, with D tentatively TRBD2 (6 bases). V was pared by 0 bases and J by 5 bases, with 11 bases between. The germline CDR1 and CDR2 sequences are LGHNA and YNFKEQ. This CDR3 has 15 residues. CDR3 DNA sequence: TGTGCCAGCAGCCAAGAATTGGAGGGGCACAATGAGCAGTTCTTC. Its protein is CASSQELEGHNEQFF.

The rearrangement links TRBV4-1 to TRBJ2-1; the match to TRBD2 covers 16 bases. This CDR3 spans 19 amino acids. The germline V gene encodes CDR1 MGHRA and CDR2 YSYEKL. With 3 bases clipped from V and 4 bases from J, the junction kept 9 bases outside the gene matches. CDR3 sequence: CASSQEPGTSGRGYNEQFF. In nucleotides, the CDR3 is TGCGCCAGCAGCCAGGAACCCGGGACTAGCGGGAGGGGTTACAATGAGCAGTTCTTC.

The chain employs TRBV28 and TRBJ1-2; maybe TRBD1 (5 bases). This CDR3 region has 14 residues. V dropped 3 bases and J dropped 5 bases, with 13 bases sitting between them. CDR1 and CDR2 from the germline V gene are MDHEN and SYDVKM. Here the CDR3 reads CASSFGDYDYGYTF. The DNA of the CDR3 is TGTGCCAGCAGTTTTGGGGACTATGATTATGGCTACACCTTC.

The chain recombines TRBV28 with TRBJ2-7; TRBD2 matches at 7 bases. This CDR3 region has 15 residues. CDR1 is MDHEN, CDR2 SYDVKM, per germline. J lost 3 bases, V lost 3 bases, and 8 bases had no gene match. The CDR3 region is CASSLGGNTYYEQYF. The CDR3 DNA reads TGTGCCAGCAGTTTGGGGGGGAATACCTACTACGAGCAGTACTTC.

The chain uses TRBV28 and TRBJ1-1; tentatively, D is TRBD1 (5 bases). V was cut by 5 bases and J by 2 bases, with 12 bases left in between. The CDR3 is made up of 14 amino acids. Germline-derived CDR1 and CDR2 are MDHEN and SYDVKM. CDR3 loop: CASSVLTVNTEAFF. CDR3 DNA: TGTGCCAGCAGTGTACTGACAGTAAACACTGAAGCTTTCTTT.

The rearrangement joins TRBV19 to TRBJ2-5, with no clear D. This CDR3 comprises 13 residues. V was cut by 8 bases and J by 4 bases, with 14 bases left in between. Germline CDR1 and CDR2: LNHDA and SQIVND (reference sequence). Written as DNA, the CDR3 is TGTGCCAGTGGCCCCTGGCAGCGAGAGACCCAGTACTTC. This sequence encodes CASGPWQRETQYF.

This rearrangement joins TRBV28 to TRBJ2-7; TRBD1 agrees at 12 bases. This CDR3 region has 19 residues. Germline lookup yields CDR1 MDHEN and CDR2 SYDVKM. With V trimmed by 2 bases and J by 7 bases, 18 bases remained unmatched. The CDR3 DNA sequence: TGTGCCAGCAGTTTAGTTTTAGGGACAGGGGGCGCGGTGGGCGGTGAGCAGTACTTC. Its translation: CASSLVLGTGGAVGGEQYF. Complete variable domain (other parts from reference TRBV28 and TRBJ2-7): DVKVTQSSRYLVKRTGEKVFLECVQDMDHENMFWYRQDPGLGLRLIYFSYDVKMKEKGDIPEGYSVSREKKERFSLILESASTNQTSMYLCASSLVLGTGGAVGGEQYFGPGTRLTVT.

This clone was detected ten times or more. The chain has TRBV10-3 and TRBJ2-1, with D possibly matching TRBD1 (5 bases). Trimming removed 3 bases from V and 7 bases from J, with 10 bases in between. This CDR3 contains 13 residues. Germline V gene sequence: CDR1 ENHRY, CDR2 SYGVKD. Written as DNA, the CDR3 is TGTGCCATCAGTGAAGACAGCCTAAATGAGCAGTTCTTC. This sequence encodes CAISEDSLNEQFF.

This chain connects TRBV5-1 to TRBJ1-3; TRBD1 matches at 9 bases. The CDR3 sequence is 15 residues long. Germline V gene lookup returns CDR1 SGHRS and CDR2 YFSETQ. The V gene end was trimmed by 5 bases and the J gene end by 3 bases; junction bases not matched to a gene: 6. The DNA of the CDR3 is TGCGCCAGCAGATGGGGACAGGGCGATGGAAACACCATATATTTT. It encodes CASRWGQGDGNTIYF.

The chain combines TRBV5-4 with TRBJ2-7, with 8 bases identical to TRBD2. The CDR3 covers 15 residues. The V gene's germline CDR1 is SGHNT and CDR2 YYREEE (reference sequence). Germline trimming cut 2 bases from V and 7 bases from J; bases unmatched to any gene: 11. DNA for the CDR3: TGTGCCAGCAGCTTCTCGGGACTAGATGAGAAGGAGCAGTACTTC. Amino acids: CASSFSGLDEKEQYF.

This clone has more than one count but fewer than ten. This chain uses TRBV6-6 with TRBJ1-2; D is possibly TRBD1 (6 bases). CDR1 and CDR2 from the germline V gene are MNHNY and SVGAGI (reference sequence). CDR3 length equals 12 residues. Deletions cut 0 bases from V and 9 bases from J, with 8 bases between. The CDR3 region is CASSYSTGRYTF. CDR3 nucleotide sequence: TGTGCCAGCAGTTACTCGACAGGCCGCTACACCTTC.

The chain joins TRBV10-3 to TRBJ1-2; D perhaps matches TRBD1 (5 bases). The CDR3 extends over 14 amino acids. In germline, CDR1 is ENHRY, CDR2 SYGVKD. The V and J ends lost 2 bases and 5 bases respectively, with 12 bases between them. The CDR3 nucleotides are TGTGCCATCAGTGAGCGTGGGGCCAGGTATGGCTACACCTTC. Protein: CAISERGARYGYTF.

The CDR3 region is CASSNGGLAYEQYF. The DNA for the CDR3 is TGTGCCAGCAGTAACGGAGGTTTGGCCTACGAGCAGTACTTC. The chain uses TRBV6-5 and TRBJ2-7; D possibly corresponds to TRBD2 (5 bases). The CDR3 consists of 14 residues. CDR1 is MNHEY, CDR2 SVGAGI, per germline. Trimming took 5 bases from V and 2 from J, leaving 13 bases between them.

The genes are TRBV5-1 and TRBJ2-3; possibly TRBD1 for D (5 bases). Germline V lookup: CDR1 SGHRS, CDR2 YFSETQ. Trimming took 1 base from V and 0 from J, leaving 12 bases between them. The CDR3 has 16 amino acids. The DNA of the CDR3 is TGCGCCAGCAGCTTGTGGGGCGGTCCTAGCACAGATACGCAGTATTTT. As protein: CASSLWGGPSTDTQYF.

V and J are TRBV11-2 and TRBJ2-7, with TRBD2 matching over 9 bases. Germline CDR1 and CDR2: SGHAT and FQNNGV. V gave up 5 bases and J gave up 0 bases; unmatched junction bases: 8. This CDR3 has 16 amino acids. CDR3 nucleotides: TGTGCCAGCAGCATTCCGACTAGCGGAAGCTCCTACGAGCAGTACTTC. It yields the protein CASSIPTSGSSYEQYF. Variable domain in full (rest from reference TRBV11-2 and TRBJ2-7): EAGVAQSPRYKIIEKRQSVAFWCNPISGHATLYWYQQILGQGPKLLIQFQNNGVVDDSQLPKDRFSAERLKGVDSTLKIQPAKLEDSAVYLCASSIPTSGSSYEQYFGPGTRLTVT.

This rearrangement joins TRBV5-5 to TRBJ1-2; 9 bases map to TRBD1. V shed 3 bases, J shed 3 bases, and the junction held 6 bases outside the gene matches. CDR1 SGHKS and CDR2 YYEKEE come from the germline V gene (reference sequence). This CDR3 contains 15 residues. The CDR3 nucleotides are TGTGCCAGCAGCTCTAAGACAGGGGGAGACTATGGCTACACCTTC. As protein: CASSSKTGGDYGYTF.

The chain links TRBV18 to TRBJ1-1; D is uncertain. CDR1 and CDR2 (germline): KGHSH, LQKENI. This CDR3 contains 13 residues. V lost 8 bases and J 3 bases, leaving 13 bases between the germline ends. This CDR3 reads CASVPREDTEAFF. CDR3 sequence (DNA): TGTGCCAGCGTACCGAGGGAGGACACTGAAGCTTTCTTT.

Worth noting for this clone: Other DNA sequences in the sample encode the same CDR3. The V and J genes are TRBV9 and TRBJ2-7, with 14 bases matching TRBD2. V was clipped by 4 bases and J by 3 bases; unmatched bases: 3. Germline lookup yields CDR1 SGDLS and CDR2 YYNGEE. The CDR3 is made up of 15 amino acids. The CDR3 region has the DNA TGTGCCAGCAGCTTCGGACTAGCGGGAGGCTACGAGCAGTACTTC. Its protein is CASSFGLAGGYEQYF.

The rearrangement uses TRBV20-1 and TRBJ2-3; 7 bases are a match to TRBD1. In germline, CDR1 is DFQATT, CDR2 SNEGSKA (reference sequence). The CDR3 spans 15 residues. J gave up 2 bases and V 3 bases, and 8 bases lay outside the gene matches. CDR3 sequence reads: CSASEQGPYTDTQYF. In DNA, the CDR3 is TGCAGTGCTAGTGAACAGGGGCCCTACACAGATACGCAGTATTTT.

The chain employs TRBV28 and TRBJ1-5; no definite D call. V lost 5 bases and J lost 3, with 8 bases in between. Germline lookup yields CDR1 MDHEN and CDR2 SYDVKM. CDR3 length: 13 residues. CDR3 bases: TGTGCCAGCAGTACGGGGTACAATCAGCCCCAGCATTTT. This codes for CASSTGYNQPQHF.

The chain employs TRBV27 and TRBJ2-1, with 12 nucleotides matching TRBD2. There are 13 residues in the CDR3. Germline loops: CDR1 MNHEY, CDR2 SMNVEV (reference sequence). Unmatched junction bases numbered 3, after V lost 6 bases and J lost 9 bases. As DNA, the CDR3 is TGTGCCAGCAGCCAGGGACTAGCGGGTGAGCAGTTCTTC. As protein: CASSQGLAGEQFF.

This clone has only a few counts. The J gene is TRBJ1-1, the V gene TRBV28; weak D call: TRBD1 (5 bases). The CDR3 spans 15 residues. Trimming shortened V by 0 bases and J by 4 bases, and 12 bases separated the two germline ends. Per germline, CDR1 MDHEN and CDR2 SYDVKM. Written as DNA, the CDR3 is TGTGCCAGCAGTTTATGGCGTGACAGAGGCACTGAAGCTTTCTTT. Its translation: CASSLWRDRGTEAFF.

V is TRBV23-1 and J is TRBJ2-2; D unclear. TRBV23-1 is an ORF, with its function uncertain. There are 15 residues in the CDR3. Trimming pared 3 bases from V and 5 bases from J, leaving 13 bases between. CDR3 coding DNA: TGCGCCAGCAGTCAGTCCCACATCCGAACCGGGGAGCTGTTTTTT. The encoded protein is CASSQSHIRTGELFF.

The chain has TRBV29-1 and TRBJ1-1, with unresolved D. Germline values: CDR1 SQVTM, CDR2 ANQGSEA. CDR3 length equals 12 residues. The V end was cut by 6 bases, the J end by 1 base, with 9 bases between. CDR3 bases: TGCAGCGTATCACAGCAGAACACTGAAGCTTTCTTT. It codes for CSVSQQNTEAFF.

V usage is TRBV29-1 and J usage is TRBJ2-2, with TRBD1 identical over 9 bases. This CDR3 is built from 14 residues. Germline CDR1 reads SQVTM; CDR2 reads ANQGSEA. V lost 6 bases to trimming and J lost 1 base; unmatched junction nucleotides: 3. CDR3 residues: CSVDRGMNTGELFF. The CDR3 coding sequence is TGCAGCGTGGACAGGGGCATGAACACCGGGGAGCTGTTTTTT.

This chain joins TRBV7-8 and TRBJ2-3; 8 nucleotides match TRBD1. There are 13 residues in the CDR3. J was trimmed by 9 bases and V by 2 bases; bases with no gene match: 4. Germline CDR1 and CDR2: SGHVS and FQNEAQ. The CDR3 DNA is TGTGCCAGCAGCTTACGCGGACAGGGAACGCAGTATTTT. Its translation is CASSLRGQGTQYF.